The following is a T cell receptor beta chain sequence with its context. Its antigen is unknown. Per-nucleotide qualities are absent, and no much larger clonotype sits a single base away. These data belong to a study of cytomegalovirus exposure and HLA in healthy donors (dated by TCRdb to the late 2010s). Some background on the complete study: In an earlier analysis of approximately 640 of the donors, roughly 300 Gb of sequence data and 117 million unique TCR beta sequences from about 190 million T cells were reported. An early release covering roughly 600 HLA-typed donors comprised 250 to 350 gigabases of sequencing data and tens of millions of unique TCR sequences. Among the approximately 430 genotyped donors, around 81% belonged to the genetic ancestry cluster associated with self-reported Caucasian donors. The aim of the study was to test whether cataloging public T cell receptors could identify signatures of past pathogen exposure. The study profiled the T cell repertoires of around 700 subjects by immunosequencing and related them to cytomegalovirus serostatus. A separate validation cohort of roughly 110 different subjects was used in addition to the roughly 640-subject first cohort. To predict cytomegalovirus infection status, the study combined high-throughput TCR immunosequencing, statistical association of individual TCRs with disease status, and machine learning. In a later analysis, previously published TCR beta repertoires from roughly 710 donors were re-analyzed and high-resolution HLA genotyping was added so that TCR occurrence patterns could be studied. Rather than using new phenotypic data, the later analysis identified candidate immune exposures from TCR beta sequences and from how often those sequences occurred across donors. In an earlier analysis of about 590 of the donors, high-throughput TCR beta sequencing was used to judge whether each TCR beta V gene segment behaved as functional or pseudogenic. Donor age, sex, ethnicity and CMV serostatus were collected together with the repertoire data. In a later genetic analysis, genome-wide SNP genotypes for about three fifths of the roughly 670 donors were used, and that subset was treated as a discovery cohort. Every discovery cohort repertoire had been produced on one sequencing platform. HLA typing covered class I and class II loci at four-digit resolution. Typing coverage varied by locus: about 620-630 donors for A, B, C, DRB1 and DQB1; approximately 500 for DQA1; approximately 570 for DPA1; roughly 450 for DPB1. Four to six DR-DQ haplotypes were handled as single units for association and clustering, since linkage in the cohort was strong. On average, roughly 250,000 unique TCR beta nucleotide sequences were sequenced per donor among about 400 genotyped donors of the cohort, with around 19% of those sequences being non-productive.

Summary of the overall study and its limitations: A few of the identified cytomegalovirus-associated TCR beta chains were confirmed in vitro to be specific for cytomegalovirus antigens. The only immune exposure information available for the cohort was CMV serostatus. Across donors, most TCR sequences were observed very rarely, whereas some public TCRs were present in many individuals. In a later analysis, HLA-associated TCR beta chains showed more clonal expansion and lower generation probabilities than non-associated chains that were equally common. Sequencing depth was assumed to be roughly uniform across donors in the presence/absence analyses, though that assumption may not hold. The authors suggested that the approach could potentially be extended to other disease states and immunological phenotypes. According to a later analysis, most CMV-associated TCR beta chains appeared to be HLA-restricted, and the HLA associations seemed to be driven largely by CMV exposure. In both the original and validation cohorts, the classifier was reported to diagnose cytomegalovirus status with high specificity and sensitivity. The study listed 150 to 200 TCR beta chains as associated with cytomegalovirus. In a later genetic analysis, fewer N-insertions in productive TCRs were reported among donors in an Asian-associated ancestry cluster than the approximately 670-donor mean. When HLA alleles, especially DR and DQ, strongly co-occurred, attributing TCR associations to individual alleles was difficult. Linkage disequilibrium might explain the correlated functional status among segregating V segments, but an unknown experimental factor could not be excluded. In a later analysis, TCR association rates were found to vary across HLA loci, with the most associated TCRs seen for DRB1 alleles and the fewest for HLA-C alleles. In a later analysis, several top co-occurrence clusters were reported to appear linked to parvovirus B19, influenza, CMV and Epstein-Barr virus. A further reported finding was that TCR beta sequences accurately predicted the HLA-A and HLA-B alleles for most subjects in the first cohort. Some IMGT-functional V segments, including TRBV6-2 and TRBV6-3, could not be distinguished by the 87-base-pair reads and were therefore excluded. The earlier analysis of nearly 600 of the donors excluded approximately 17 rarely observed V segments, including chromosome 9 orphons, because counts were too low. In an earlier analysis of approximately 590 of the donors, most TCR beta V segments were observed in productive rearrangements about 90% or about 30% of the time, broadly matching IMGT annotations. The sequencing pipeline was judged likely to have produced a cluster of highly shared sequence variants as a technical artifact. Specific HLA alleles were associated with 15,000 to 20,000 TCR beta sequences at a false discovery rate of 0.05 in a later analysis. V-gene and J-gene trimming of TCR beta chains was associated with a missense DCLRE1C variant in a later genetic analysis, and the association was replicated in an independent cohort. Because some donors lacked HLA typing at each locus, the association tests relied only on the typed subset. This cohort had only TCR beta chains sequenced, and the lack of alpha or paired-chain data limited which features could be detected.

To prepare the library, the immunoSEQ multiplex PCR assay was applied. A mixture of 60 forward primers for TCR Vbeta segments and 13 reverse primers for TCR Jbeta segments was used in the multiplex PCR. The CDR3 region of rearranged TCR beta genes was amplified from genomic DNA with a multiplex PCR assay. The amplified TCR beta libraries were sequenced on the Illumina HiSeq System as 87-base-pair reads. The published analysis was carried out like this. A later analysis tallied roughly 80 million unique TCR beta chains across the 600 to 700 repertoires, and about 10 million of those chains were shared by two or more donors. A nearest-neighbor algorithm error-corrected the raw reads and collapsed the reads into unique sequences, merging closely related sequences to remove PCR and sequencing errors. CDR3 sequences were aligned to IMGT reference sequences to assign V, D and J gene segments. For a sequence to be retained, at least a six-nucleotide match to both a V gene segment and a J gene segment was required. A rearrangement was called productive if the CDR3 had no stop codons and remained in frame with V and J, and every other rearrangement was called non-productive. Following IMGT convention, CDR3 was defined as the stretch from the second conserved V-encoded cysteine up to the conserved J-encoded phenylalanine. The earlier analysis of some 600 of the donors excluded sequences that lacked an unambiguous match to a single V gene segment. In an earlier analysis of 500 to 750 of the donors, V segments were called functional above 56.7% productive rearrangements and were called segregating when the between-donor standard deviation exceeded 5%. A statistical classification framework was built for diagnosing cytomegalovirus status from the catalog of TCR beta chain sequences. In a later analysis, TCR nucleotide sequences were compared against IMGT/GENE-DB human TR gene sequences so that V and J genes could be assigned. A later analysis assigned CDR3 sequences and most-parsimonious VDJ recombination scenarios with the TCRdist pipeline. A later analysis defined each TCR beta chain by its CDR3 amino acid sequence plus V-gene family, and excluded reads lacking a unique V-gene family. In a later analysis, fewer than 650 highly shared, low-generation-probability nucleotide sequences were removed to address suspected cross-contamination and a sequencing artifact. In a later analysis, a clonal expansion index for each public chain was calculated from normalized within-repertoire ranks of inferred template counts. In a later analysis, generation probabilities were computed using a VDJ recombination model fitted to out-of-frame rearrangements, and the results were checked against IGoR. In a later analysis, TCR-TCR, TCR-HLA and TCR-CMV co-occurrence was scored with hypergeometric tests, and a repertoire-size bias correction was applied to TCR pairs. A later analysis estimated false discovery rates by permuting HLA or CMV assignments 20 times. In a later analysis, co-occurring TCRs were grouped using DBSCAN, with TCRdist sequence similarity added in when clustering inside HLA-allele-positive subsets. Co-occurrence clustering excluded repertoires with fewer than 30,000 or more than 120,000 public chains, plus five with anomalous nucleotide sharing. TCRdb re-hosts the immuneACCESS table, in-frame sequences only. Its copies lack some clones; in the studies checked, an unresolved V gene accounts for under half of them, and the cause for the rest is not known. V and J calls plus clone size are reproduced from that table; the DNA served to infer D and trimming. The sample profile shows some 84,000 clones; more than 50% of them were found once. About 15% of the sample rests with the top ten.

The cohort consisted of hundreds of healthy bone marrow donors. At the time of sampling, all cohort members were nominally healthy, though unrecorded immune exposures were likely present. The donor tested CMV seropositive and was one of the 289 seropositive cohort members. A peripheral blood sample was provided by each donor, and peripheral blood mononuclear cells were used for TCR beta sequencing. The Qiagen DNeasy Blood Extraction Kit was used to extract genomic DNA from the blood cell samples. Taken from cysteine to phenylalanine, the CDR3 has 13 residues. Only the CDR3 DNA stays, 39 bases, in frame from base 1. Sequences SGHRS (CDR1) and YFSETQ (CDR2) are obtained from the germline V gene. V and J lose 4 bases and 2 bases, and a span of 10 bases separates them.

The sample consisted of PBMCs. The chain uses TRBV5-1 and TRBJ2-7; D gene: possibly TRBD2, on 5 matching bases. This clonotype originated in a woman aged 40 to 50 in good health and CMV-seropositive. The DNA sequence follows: TGCGCCAGCAGCCCGGGATCCCCCTACGAGCAGTACTTC. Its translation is CASSPGSPYEQYF. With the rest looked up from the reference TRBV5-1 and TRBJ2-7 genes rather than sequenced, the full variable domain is KAGVTQTPRYLIKTRGQQVTLSCSPISGHRSVSWYQQTPGQGLQFLFEYFSETQRNKGNFPGRFSGRQFSNSRSEMNVSTLELGDSALYLCASSPGSPYEQYFGPGTRLTVT.